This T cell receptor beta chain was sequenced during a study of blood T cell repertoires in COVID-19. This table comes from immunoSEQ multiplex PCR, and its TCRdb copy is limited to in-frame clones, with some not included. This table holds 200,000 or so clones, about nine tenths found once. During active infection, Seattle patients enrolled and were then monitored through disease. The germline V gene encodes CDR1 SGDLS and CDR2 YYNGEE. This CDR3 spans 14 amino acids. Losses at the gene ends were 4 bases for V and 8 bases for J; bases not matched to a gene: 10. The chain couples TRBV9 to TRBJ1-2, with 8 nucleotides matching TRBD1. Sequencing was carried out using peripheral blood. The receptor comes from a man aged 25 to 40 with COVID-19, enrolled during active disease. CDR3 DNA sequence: TGTGCCAGCAGCCCCTCGACAGGGGTTTGGGGCTACACCTTC. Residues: CASSPSTGVWGYTF.